Below, one TCR beta chain is given with its context. No antigen is known for it. Method: immunoSEQ multiplex PCR; TCRdb's copy keeps in-frame clones and lacks some. Of 100,000 to 150,000 clones listed, more than 85% are singletons. This sample is drawn from a study of T cell responses to AZD1222 COVID-19 vaccine. General study results and limits: Vaccine-related CD4 TCRs covered spike, predominating at 160-218 and 743-854.

This CDR3 has 13 amino acids. Trimming removed 9 bases from V and 5 bases from J, with 16 bases in between. The germline CDR1 and CDR2 sequences are MRHNA and SNTAGT. The clonotype comes from an adult who received the AZD1222 COVID-19 vaccine. The sequenced sample was peripheral blood, obtained 28 days after the second AZD1222 dose. The rearrangement links TRBV6-4 to TRBJ1-1; D not resolved. The CDR3 reads CASSAGPGTEAFF. CDR3 DNA: TGTGCCAGTTCTGCAGGCCCGGGAACTGAAGCTTTCTTT.